The T cell receptor (beta chain) under discussion was sequenced for a study of brain T cells in children with intractable seizures. This table comes from immunoSEQ multiplex PCR, and its TCRdb copy is limited to in-frame clones, with some not included. This sample has approximately 330,000 clones, with over 90% found just once. V was cut by 1 base and J by 1 base, with 11 bases left in between. The germline gives CDR1 LGHDT, CDR2 YNNKEL (reference sequence). This CDR3 spans 15 amino acids. Documented time point: blood from clinic visit 5 months post-surgery; TSC patient then seizure free. Before surgery, patients took at least one anti-epileptic drug.

The clonotype comes from a boy under two years old with tuberous sclerosis and intractable seizures. This chain connects TRBV3-1 (or the pseudogene TRBV3-2) to TRBJ2-7; possible D gene TRBD1, 6 bases. Sequenced material: peripheral blood, taken 4 to 5 months after surgery. The CDR3 sequence: CASSQAPGESYEQYF. The CDR3 nucleotides are TGTGCCAGCAGCCAAGCCCCAGGGGAGTCCTACGAGCAGTACTTC.